One sample yielded the 7 T cell receptor beta chains listed below, sequenced in a study of cytomegalovirus exposure and HLA in healthy donors. In the PCR, 60 Vbeta and 13 Jbeta primers were used. Repertoires were generated with immunoSEQ multiplex PCR, while TCRdb's copy carries only in-frame clones and drops some. The sample carries about 130,000 clones, around 72% recorded once. Sequenced: PBMCs. The source is a man in his thirties or forties in good health and CMV-seronegative.

The rearrangement uses TRBV2 and TRBJ2-7; the match to TRBD2 covers 7 bases. Germline CDR1 and CDR2: SNHLY and FYNNEI. This CDR3 contains 14 residues. Germline trimming cut 1 base from V and 2 bases from J; bases unmatched to any gene: 2. Written as DNA, the CDR3 is TGTGCCAGCAGTGAAGATGGGGGGGCCTACGAGCAGTACTTC. It translates to CASSEDGGAYEQYF.

J is TRBJ1-2 and V is TRBV6-6, with no clear D. Germline CDR1 MNHNY, CDR2 SVGAGI (reference sequence). There are 14 residues in the CDR3. The V end lost 3 bases, the J end lost 2 bases, and 10 bases lay between the germline ends. This CDR3 reads CASSYRGANYGYTF. CDR3 DNA sequence: TGTGCCAGCAGTTATCGGGGAGCCAACTATGGCTACACCTTC.

This rearrangement joins TRBV7-6 to TRBJ1-2; a weak D match, TRBD1 (5 bases). CDR3 length: 17 residues. Trimming removed 5 bases at V and 0 bases at J, with 19 bases between. The germline gives CDR1 SGHVS, CDR2 FNYEAQ. CDR3 loop: CASSDRGGPPTNYGYTF. The CDR3, as DNA: TGTGCCAGCAGCGATAGGGGAGGACCTCCAACTAACTATGGCTACACCTTC.

This clone was seen only once. The V call is TRBV6-6, the J call TRBJ1-4; a weak D match, TRBD1 (6 bases). From germline, CDR1 is MNHNY and CDR2 SVGAGI (reference sequence). This CDR3 is 15 amino acids long. V gave up 5 bases and J gave up 0 bases, with 10 bases separating them. The CDR3 sequence: CASSLQGATNEKLFF. The CDR3 DNA is TGTGCCAGCAGTCTACAGGGCGCAACTAATGAAAAACTGTTTTTT.

The rearrangement links TRBV7-9 to TRBJ2-7; 13 nucleotides line up with TRBD2. The germline V gene has CDR1 SEHNR and CDR2 FQNEAQ (reference sequence). J gave up 1 base and V 5 bases, and 2 bases lay outside the gene matches. This CDR3 spans 15 amino acids. The CDR3 loop reads CASSPGLAGSYEQYF. In nucleotides, the CDR3 is TGTGCCAGCAGCCCGGGACTAGCGGGGTCCTACGAGCAGTACTTC. Full variable domain (outside the CDR3, taken from reference TRBV7-9 and TRBJ2-7): DTGVSQNPRHKITKRGQNVTFRCDPISEHNRLYWYRQTLGQGPEFLTYFQNEAQLEKSRLLSDRFSAERPKGSFSTLEIQRTEQGDSAMYLCASSPGLAGSYEQYFGPGTRLTVT.

The rearrangement joins TRBV7-2 to TRBJ1-1; D unclear. Germline V gene data show CDR1 as SGHTA and CDR2 as FQGNSA. The V gene lost 5 bases and the J gene lost 0 bases, with 10 bases spanning the gap. The CDR3 runs 14 residues. The CDR3 DNA sequence: TGTGCCAGCAGCGTGAGCGTCATGAACACTGAAGCTTTCTTT. This sequence encodes CASSVSVMNTEAFF.

The CDR3 spells CASSFLPGGRYNEQFF. CDR3 DNA: TGCGCCAGCAGCTTCCTACCAGGGGGAAGGTACAATGAGCAGTTCTTC. The chain is built from TRBV5-1 and TRBJ2-1; 7 bases are a match to TRBD1. The CDR3 is 16 residues long. V lost 2 bases to trimming and J lost 4 bases; unmatched junction nucleotides: 9. The germline CDR1 and CDR2 sequences are SGHRS and YFSETQ.